These 22 T cell receptor beta chains came from one sample sequenced in a study of blood T cell repertoires in COVID-19. Assay used: immunoSEQ multiplex PCR; TCRdb lists only in-frame clones, some missing. Counted here are roughly 160,000 clones, approximately 83% occurring once; the ten biggest clones make up roughly 7.8%. Sequencing was done on a sample of peripheral blood. These receptors were taken from a man aged 55 to 70 with acute or convalescent COVID-19.

The chain couples TRBV7-8 to TRBJ1-3; no reliable D call. This CDR3 spans 15 amino acids. Deletions cut 5 bases from V and 0 bases from J, with 11 bases between. From germline, CDR1 is SGHVS and CDR2 FQNEAQ. The CDR3 protein is CASSRDGLSGNTIYF. The CDR3 bases are TGTGCCAGCAGCCGAGACGGTCTCTCTGGAAACACCATATATTTT.

This clone was picked up one time. The V gene is TRBV5-1, the J gene TRBJ2-1; D unclear. The CDR3 consists of 16 residues. Germline CDR1 SGHRS, CDR2 YFSETQ. With 4 bases removed from V and 8 bases from J, the gap between germline ends came to 22 bases. DNA for the CDR3: TGCGCCAGCAGCCCAGTAGGCGGTTTCCCTTTAGATGAGCAGTTCTTC. Protein product: CASSPVGGFPLDEQFF.

This rearrangement joins TRBV28 to TRBJ1-4, with 9 bases matching TRBD1. The CDR3 has 13 residues. Losses at the gene ends were 9 bases for V and 7 bases for J; bases not matched to a gene: 6. Germline CDR1 and CDR2: MDHEN and SYDVKM. This chain's CDR3 is CASTGGGGEKLFF. The CDR3 nucleotides are TGTGCCAGTACAGGGGGCGGAGGTGAAAAACTGTTTTTT.

V is TRBV19 and J is TRBJ2-1; TRBD2 is a possible D gene (6 bases). The CDR3 totals 15 residues. CDR1 LNHDA and CDR2 SQIVND come from the germline V gene (reference sequence). Trimming removed 9 bases from V and 6 bases from J, with 21 bases in between. The CDR3 coding sequence is TGTGCCAGCCAAGGTAGCGGCTTCTGGGGCAATGAGCAGTTCTTC. Translating it yields CASQGSGFWGNEQFF.

This rearrangement joins TRBV28 to TRBJ2-3, with 7 bases that match TRBD2. Germline-derived CDR1 and CDR2 are MDHEN and SYDVKM. This CDR3 region has 16 residues. J was trimmed by 2 bases and V by 5 bases; bases with no gene match: 10. CDR3 DNA: TGTGCCAGCAGTCTTGGGTCTAGCGGACCCACAGATACGCAGTATTTT. It yields the protein CASSLGSSGPTDTQYF.

The chain is built from TRBV9 and TRBJ1-2, with 8 bases matching TRBD1. After removal of 4 bases from V and 4 bases from J, the junction contained 6 bases not matched to a gene. Germline V CDR1 and CDR2: SGDLS, YYNGEE. CDR3 length: 14 amino acids. The CDR3 nucleotides read TGTGCCAGCAGCCCCACAGGGGGTGCCTATGGCTACACCTTC. Its translation is CASSPTGGAYGYTF. The variable domain in full, completed from reference TRBV9 and TRBJ1-2, reads DSGVTQTPKHLITATGQRVTLRCSPRSGDLSVYWYQQSLDQGLQFLIQYYNGEERAKGNILERFSAQQFPDLHSELNLSSLELGDSALYFCASSPTGGAYGYTFGSGTRLTVV.

This chain's CDR3 is CASSTTRTGGDYGYTF. The DNA of the CDR3 is TGTGCCAGTAGTACCACGCGGACAGGGGGCGACTATGGCTACACCTTC. The chain recombines TRBV19 with TRBJ1-2; TRBD1 matches 11 bases. Germline loops: CDR1 LNHDA, CDR2 SQIVND (reference sequence). Unmatched junction bases numbered 7, after V lost 4 bases and J lost 3 bases. The CDR3 runs 16 residues.

This chain uses TRBV3-1 (or the pseudogene TRBV3-2) with TRBJ2-5; D may be TRBD1 (6 bases). V lost 7 bases and J lost 5, with 14 bases in between. This CDR3 is built from 13 residues. Germline CDR1 LGHDT, CDR2 YNNKEL (reference sequence). CDR3 sequence: CASTRGPSETQYF. The DNA for the CDR3 is TGTGCCAGCACCAGGGGTCCATCCGAGACCCAGTACTTC.

The chain links TRBV10-3 to TRBJ1-5; the D gene is possibly TRBD1 (6 bases). The CDR3 has 15 residues. Germline V gene lookup returns CDR1 ENHRY and CDR2 SYGVKD. The V and J ends lost 0 bases and 7 bases respectively, with 13 bases between them. In nucleotides, the CDR3 is TGTGCCATCAGTGAGTCGAGGGGGGGGAAGCAGCCCCAGCATTTT. Translation gives CAISESRGGKQPQHF.

The chain has TRBV18 and TRBJ2-7, with TRBD1 matching 8 bases. The length of the CDR3 is 15 residues. V gave up 6 bases and J gave up 4 bases; unmatched junction bases: 11. Looked up from germline, CDR1 is KGHSH and CDR2 is LQKENI. The CDR3 DNA reads TGTGCCAGCTCGACCACCCAGGGGGCTCTGTACGAGCAGTACTTC. Residues: CASSTTQGALYEQYF.

V usage is TRBV5-1 and J usage is TRBJ1-2; TRBD1 aligns across 7 bases. Per germline, CDR1 SGHRS and CDR2 YFSETQ. V lost 2 bases to trimming and J lost 8 bases; unmatched junction nucleotides: 15. The CDR3 has 16 residues. The CDR3 sequence is CASSFPRPQGNQGYTF. CDR3 DNA: TGCGCCAGCAGCTTCCCTCGACCACAGGGGAATCAGGGCTACACCTTC. Full variable domain (rest looked up from reference TRBV5-1 and TRBJ1-2): KAGVTQTPRYLIKTRGQQVTLSCSPISGHRSVSWYQQTPGQGLQFLFEYFSETQRNKGNFPGRFSGRQFSNSRSEMNVSTLELGDSALYLCASSFPRPQGNQGYTFGSGTRLTVV.

This chain uses TRBV6-5 with TRBJ1-4; tentatively, D is TRBD1 (5 bases). Trimming removed 0 bases from V and 5 bases from J, with 10 bases in between. Germline V lookup: CDR1 MNHEY, CDR2 SVGAGI. There are 15 residues in the CDR3. Here the CDR3 DNA reads TGTGCCAGCAGTTACTCGCAGGGCCTAAATGAAAAACTGTTTTTT. Translated: CASSYSQGLNEKLFF.

The genes are TRBV3-1 (or the pseudogene TRBV3-2) and TRBJ2-1; maybe TRBD2 (5 bases). In germline, CDR1 is LGHDT, CDR2 YNNKEL (reference sequence). Trimming shortened V by 1 base and J by 9 bases, and 13 bases separated the two germline ends. CDR3 size: 14 residues. The CDR3 DNA reads as TGTGCCAGCAGCCAAGTGGCTAGCAGCGGTGAGCAGTTCTTC. Encoded protein: CASSQVASSGEQFF.

The genes are TRBV6-1 and TRBJ2-1; TRBD2 agrees at 8 bases. Germline CDR1 is MNHNS and CDR2 is SASEGT. Trimming at V came to 0 bases and at J to 2 bases, leaving 3 bases not matched to a gene. This CDR3 is built from 16 residues. DNA of the CDR3: TGTGCCAGCAGTGAAGCTCTTAGCGGGGCCTACAATGAGCAGTTCTTC. Amino acid sequence: CASSEALSGAYNEQFF.

The chain is built from TRBV29-1 and TRBJ2-1; 9 nucleotides match TRBD2. CDR3 length: 15 amino acids. With V trimmed by 2 bases and J by 2 bases, 4 bases remained unmatched. Germline V gives CDR1 SQVTM, CDR2 ANQGSEA. CDR3 coding DNA: TGCAGCGTTGAATCGTCTAGCGGGGCCTACAATGAGCAGTTCTTC. Its translation is CSVESSSGAYNEQFF.

J is TRBJ2-1 and V is TRBV19; weak D call: TRBD2 (5 bases). The CDR3 extends over 14 amino acids. Germline lookup yields CDR1 LNHDA and CDR2 SQIVND (reference sequence). V lost 3 bases and J 1 base, leaving 7 bases between the germline ends. The CDR3 sequence: CASSIRDSYNEQFF. CDR3 bases: TGTGCCAGTAGTATCCGGGATTCCTACAATGAGCAGTTCTTC.

The table lists this clone with a count of one. The gene calls are TRBV6-5 and TRBJ1-2, with 9 bases that match TRBD1. The CDR3 covers 15 residues. CDR1 MNHEY and CDR2 SVGAGI come from the germline V gene. J gave up 5 bases and V 4 bases, and 8 bases lay outside the gene matches. This CDR3 reads CASSSHRDREYGYTF. CDR3 DNA sequence: TGTGCCAGCAGTTCTCACCGGGACAGGGAGTATGGCTACACCTTC.

The chain couples TRBV29-1 to TRBJ1-2, with TRBD1 as a possible D gene (6 bases). The germline V and J ends were trimmed by 3 bases and 7 bases, with 18 bases remaining between them. The CDR3 extends over 14 amino acids. In germline, CDR1 is SQVTM, CDR2 ANQGSEA. CDR3 sequence reads: CSVEASGVPGGYTF. In DNA, the CDR3 is TGCAGCGTTGAGGCTTCAGGGGTTCCGGGTGGCTACACCTTC.

CDR3 amino acids: CASSFQAGSSTDTQYF. Here the CDR3 DNA reads TGTGCCAGTAGTTTTCAAGCGGGTTCTAGCACAGATACGCAGTATTTT. V and J are TRBV19 and TRBJ2-3, with D tentatively TRBD2 (6 bases). Germline-derived CDR1 and CDR2 are LNHDA and SQIVND (reference sequence). CDR3 length equals 16 residues. Trimming took off 5 bases at V and 0 bases at J, with 15 bases between the two ends.

This chain joins TRBV24-1 and TRBJ2-2; a possible D gene is TRBD1 (5 bases). This CDR3 has 13 amino acids. Between the trimmed V and J ends, which lost 7 bases and 8 bases, there was a span of 13 bases. Germline-derived CDR1 and CDR2 are KGHDR and SFDVKD. This CDR3 reads CATRSSGSGELFF. The CDR3 bases are TGTGCCACCAGGTCTTCAGGGTCTGGGGAGCTGTTTTTT.

The chain employs TRBV7-9 and TRBJ2-5, with 9 bases fitting TRBD1. The V gene's germline CDR1 is SEHNR and CDR2 FQNEAQ (reference sequence). The CDR3 contains 16 residues. V dropped 1 base and J dropped 5; count of bases not matched to a gene: 8. The CDR3 bases are TGTGCCAGCAGCTTAGGTGGCACAGGGGGCTGGGAGACCCAGTACTTC. This codes for CASSLGGTGGWETQYF.

This rearrangement joins TRBV30 to TRBJ2-5; perhaps TRBD1 as D (5 bases). Germline V gives CDR1 GTSNPN, CDR2 SVGIG (reference sequence). The CDR3 extends over 15 amino acids. V was cut by 3 bases and J by 9 bases, with 23 bases left in between. CDR3 sequence: CAWRDSPQGLEAQYF. The CDR3 DNA sequence: TGTGCCTGGAGAGACAGCCCTCAAGGGCTCGAGGCCCAGTACTTC.